This TCR beta chain was recorded in a study of beta chain features in type 1 diabetes. General study results and limits: When Type 1 diabetes patients were examined, their TCRB CDR3s proved moderately but significantly shorter in all four CD4+ subsets.

To note about this clone: The target antigen is unknown.

Blood was collected once per donor into heparin, averaging around 120 mL. Every bit of the isolated RNA underwent reverse transcription, so sequencing read expressed TCRB transcripts. Sequencing was performed with immunoSEQ multiplex PCR; in TCRdb, only in-frame clones are kept and a portion is missing. The sample yields around 70,000 clones, just under 50% seen once. Trimming removed 4 bases at V and 5 bases at J, with 12 bases between. The germline V gene encodes CDR1 SGHRS and CDR2 YFSETQ. The CDR3 is 13 amino acids. The sequence was obtained from a young man with type 1 diabetes. Sequencing input: central memory CD4+ T cells from blood. The gene calls are TRBV5-1 and TRBJ1-1, with D perhaps TRBD1 (5 bases). CDR3 region: CASSPQEQTEAFF. CDR3 in DNA: TGCGCCAGCAGCCCACAGGAACAAACTGAAGCTTTCTTT.